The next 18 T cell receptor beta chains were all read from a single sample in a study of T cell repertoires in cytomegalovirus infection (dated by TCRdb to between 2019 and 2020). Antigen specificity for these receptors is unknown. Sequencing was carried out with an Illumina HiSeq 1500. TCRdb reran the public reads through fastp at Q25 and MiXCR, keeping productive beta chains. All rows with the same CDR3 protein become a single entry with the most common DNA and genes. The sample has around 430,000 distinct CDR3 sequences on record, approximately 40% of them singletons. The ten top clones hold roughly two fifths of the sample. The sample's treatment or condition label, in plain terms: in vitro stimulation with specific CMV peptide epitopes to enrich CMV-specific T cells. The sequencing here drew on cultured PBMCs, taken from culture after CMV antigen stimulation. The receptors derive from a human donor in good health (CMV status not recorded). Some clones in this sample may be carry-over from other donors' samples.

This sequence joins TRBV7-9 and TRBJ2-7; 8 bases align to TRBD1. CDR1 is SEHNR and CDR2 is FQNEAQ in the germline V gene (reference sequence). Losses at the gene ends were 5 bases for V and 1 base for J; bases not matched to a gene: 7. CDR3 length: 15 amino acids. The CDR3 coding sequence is TGTGCCAGCAGCAGTGGACAGGGATTTTCCTACGAGCAGTACTTC. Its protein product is CASSSGQGFSYEQYF.

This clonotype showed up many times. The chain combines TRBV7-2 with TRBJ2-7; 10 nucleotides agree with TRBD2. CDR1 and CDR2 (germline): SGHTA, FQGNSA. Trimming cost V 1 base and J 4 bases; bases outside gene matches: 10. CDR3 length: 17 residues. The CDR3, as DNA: TGTGCCAGCAGCTTAGTCCCTCCGATTAGCGGGGGGTACGAGCAGTACTTC. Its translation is CASSLVPPISGGYEQYF.

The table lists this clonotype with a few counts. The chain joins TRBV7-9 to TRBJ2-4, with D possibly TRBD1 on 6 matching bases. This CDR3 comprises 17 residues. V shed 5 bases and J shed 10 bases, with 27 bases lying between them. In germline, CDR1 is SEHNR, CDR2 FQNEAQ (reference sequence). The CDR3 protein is CASSPKVGGHLDSIQYF. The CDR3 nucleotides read TGTGCCAGCAGCCCGAAGGTTGGGGGACATCTAGATTCTATTCAGTACTTC. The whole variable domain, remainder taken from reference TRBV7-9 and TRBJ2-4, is DTGVSQNPRHKITKRGQNVTFRCDPISEHNRLYWYRQTLGQGPEFLTYFQNEAQLEKSRLLSDRFSAERPKGSFSTLEIQRTEQGDSAMYLCASSPKVGGHLDSIQYFGAGTRLSVL.

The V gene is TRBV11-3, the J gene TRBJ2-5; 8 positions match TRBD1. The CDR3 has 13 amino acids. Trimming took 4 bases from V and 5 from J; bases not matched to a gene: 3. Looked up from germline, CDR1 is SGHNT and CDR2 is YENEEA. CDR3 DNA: TGTGCCAGCAGCTCGGGACAGGACGAGACCCAGTACTTC. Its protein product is CASSSGQDETQYF.

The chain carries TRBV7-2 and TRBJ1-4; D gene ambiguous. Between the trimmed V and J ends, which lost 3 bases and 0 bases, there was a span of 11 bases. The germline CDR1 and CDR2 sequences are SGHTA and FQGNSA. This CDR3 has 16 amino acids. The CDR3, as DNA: TGTGCCAGCAGCTTTAGAGGCACAGCAACTAATGAAAAACTGTTTTTT. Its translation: CASSFRGTATNEKLFF.

The CDR3 loop is CSATSGLMNTEAFF. The CDR3 nucleotides are TGCAGTGCTACCTCGGGACTCATGAACACTGAAGCTTTCTTT. This chain links TRBV20-1 with TRBJ1-1; tentative D call: TRBD1 (5 bases). CDR1 is DFQATT and CDR2 is SNEGSKA in the germline V gene (reference sequence). The germline V and J ends were trimmed by 4 bases and 0 bases, with 12 bases remaining between them. This CDR3 contains 14 residues.

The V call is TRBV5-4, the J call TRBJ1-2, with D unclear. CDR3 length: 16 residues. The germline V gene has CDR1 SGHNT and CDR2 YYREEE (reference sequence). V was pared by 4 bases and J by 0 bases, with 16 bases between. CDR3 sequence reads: CASSRGTRRANYGYTF. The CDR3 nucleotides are TGTGCCAGCAGCCGAGGTACGCGGCGAGCTAACTATGGCTACACCTTC.

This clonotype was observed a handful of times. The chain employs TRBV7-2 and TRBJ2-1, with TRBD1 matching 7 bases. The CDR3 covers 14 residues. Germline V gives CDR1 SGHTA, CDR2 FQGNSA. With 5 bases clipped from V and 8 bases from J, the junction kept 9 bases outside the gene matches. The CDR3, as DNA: TGTGCCAGCAGCCTAATACAGGGGTTAGATGAGCAGTTCTTC. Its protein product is CASSLIQGLDEQFF.

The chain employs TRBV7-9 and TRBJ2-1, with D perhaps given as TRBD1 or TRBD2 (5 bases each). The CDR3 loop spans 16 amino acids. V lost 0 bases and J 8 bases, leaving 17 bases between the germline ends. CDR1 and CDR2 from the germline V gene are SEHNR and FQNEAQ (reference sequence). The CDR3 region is CASSLAEGWSADEQFF. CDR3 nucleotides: TGTGCCAGCAGCTTAGCAGAGGGGTGGAGCGCGGATGAGCAGTTCTTC.

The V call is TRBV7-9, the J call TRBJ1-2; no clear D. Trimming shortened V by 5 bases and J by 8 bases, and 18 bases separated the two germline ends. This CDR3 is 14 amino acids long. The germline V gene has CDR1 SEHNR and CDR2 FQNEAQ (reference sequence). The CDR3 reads CASSLISQGRGYTF. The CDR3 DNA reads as TGTGCCAGCAGCCTTATATCCCAAGGAAGAGGCTACACCTTC.

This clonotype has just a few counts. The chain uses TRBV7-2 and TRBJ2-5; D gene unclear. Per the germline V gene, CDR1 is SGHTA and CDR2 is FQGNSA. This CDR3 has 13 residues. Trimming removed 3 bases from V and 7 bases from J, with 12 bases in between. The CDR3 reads CASSFTGLGTQYF. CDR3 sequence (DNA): TGTGCCAGCAGCTTTACCGGCCTGGGGACCCAGTACTTC.

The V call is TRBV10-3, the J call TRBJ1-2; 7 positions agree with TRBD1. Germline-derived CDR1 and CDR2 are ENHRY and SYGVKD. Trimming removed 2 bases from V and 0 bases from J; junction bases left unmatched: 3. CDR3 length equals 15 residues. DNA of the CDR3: TGTGCCATCAGTGAGGGCCAGGGGGCTAACTATGGCTACACCTTC. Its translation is CAISEGQGANYGYTF.

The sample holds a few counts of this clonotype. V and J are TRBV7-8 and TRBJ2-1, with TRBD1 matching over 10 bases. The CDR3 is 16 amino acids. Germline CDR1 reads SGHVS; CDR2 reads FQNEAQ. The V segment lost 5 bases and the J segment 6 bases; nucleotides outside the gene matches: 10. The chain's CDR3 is CASSRVDRGQGNEQFF. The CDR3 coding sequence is TGTGCCAGCAGCCGAGTTGACAGGGGGCAGGGCAATGAGCAGTTCTTC. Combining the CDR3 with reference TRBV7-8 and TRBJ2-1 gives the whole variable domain GAGVSQSPRYKVAKRGQDVALRCDPISGHVSLFWYQQALGQGPEFLTYFQNEAQLDKSGLPSDRFFAERPEGSVSTLKIQRTQQEDSAVYLCASSRVDRGQGNEQFFGPGTRLTVL.

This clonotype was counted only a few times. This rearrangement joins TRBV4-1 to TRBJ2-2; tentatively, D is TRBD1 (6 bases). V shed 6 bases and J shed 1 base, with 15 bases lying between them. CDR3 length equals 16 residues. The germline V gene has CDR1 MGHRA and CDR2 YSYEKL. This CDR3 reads CASSAHPGQNTGELFF. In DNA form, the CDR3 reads TGCGCCAGCAGTGCTCATCCGGGACAGAACACCGGGGAGCTGTTTTTT.

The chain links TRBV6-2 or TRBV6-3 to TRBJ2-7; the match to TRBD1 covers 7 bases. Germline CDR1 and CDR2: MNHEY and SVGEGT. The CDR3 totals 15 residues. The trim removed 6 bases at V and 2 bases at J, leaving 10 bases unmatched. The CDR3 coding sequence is TGTGCCAGCAGACCCGGTGGGACAGCAACCTACGAGCAGTACTTC. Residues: CASRPGGTATYEQYF.

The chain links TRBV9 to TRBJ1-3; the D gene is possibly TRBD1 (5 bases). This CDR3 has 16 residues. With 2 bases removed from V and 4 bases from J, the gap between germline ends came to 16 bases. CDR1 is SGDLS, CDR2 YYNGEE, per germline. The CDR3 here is CASSVESGLPGNTIYF. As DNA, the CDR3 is TGTGCCAGCAGCGTCGAATCGGGACTGCCCGGAAACACCATATATTTT.

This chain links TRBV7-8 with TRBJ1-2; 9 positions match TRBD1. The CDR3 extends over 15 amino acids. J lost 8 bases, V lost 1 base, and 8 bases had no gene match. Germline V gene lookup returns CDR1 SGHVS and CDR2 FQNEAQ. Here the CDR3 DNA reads TGTGCCAGCAGCTTAGATCATACAGGGGGCCAAGGCTACACCTTC. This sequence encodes CASSLDHTGGQGYTF.

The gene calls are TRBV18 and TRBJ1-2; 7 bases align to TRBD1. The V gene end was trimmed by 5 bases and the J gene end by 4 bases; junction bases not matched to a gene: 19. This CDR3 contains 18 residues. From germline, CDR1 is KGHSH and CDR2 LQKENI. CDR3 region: CASSILDRVGVGAYGYTF. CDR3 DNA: TGTGCCAGCTCAATCCTTGACAGGGTGGGAGTCGGCGCCTATGGCTACACCTTC. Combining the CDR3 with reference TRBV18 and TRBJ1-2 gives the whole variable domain NAGVMQNPRHLVRRRGQEARLRCSPMKGHSHVYWYRQLPEEGLKFMVYLQKENIIDESGMPKERFSAEFPKEGPSILRIQQVVRGDSAAYFCASSILDRVGVGAYGYTFGSGTRLTVV.